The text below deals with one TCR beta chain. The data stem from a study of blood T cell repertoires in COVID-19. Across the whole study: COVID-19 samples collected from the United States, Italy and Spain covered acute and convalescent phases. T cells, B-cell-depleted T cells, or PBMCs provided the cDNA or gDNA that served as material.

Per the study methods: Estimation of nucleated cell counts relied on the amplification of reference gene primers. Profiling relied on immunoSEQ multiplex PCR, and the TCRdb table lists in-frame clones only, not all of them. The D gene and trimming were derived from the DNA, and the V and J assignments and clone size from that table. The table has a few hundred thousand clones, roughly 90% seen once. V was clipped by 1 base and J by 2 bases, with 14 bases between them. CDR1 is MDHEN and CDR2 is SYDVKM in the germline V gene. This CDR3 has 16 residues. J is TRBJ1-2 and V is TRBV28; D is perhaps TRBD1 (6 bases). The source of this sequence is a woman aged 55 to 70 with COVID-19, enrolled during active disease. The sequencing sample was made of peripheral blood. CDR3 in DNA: TGTGCCAGCAGTTTATTCAGTCAACAGGGCAACTATGGCTACACCTTC. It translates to CASSLFSQQGNYGYTF.